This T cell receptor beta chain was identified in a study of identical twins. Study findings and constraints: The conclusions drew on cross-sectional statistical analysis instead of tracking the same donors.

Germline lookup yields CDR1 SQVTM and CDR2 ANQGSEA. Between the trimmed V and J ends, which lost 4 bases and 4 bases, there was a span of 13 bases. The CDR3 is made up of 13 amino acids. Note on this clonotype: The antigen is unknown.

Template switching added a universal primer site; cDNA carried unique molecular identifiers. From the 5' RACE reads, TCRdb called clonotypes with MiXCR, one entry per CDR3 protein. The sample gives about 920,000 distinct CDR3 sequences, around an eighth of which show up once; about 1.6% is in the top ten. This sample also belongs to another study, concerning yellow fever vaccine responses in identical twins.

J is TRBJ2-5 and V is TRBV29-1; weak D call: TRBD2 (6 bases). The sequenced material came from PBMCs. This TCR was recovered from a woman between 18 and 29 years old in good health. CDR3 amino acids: CSVVRGSGETQYF. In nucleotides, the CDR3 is TGCAGCGTTGTCCGGGGGTCAGGAGAGACCCAGTACTTC.